This TCR beta chain was captured in a study of T cell responses to AZD1222 COVID-19 vaccine. Broader study findings: The CD4 TCRs associated with vaccination extended across spike and predominated at 160-218 and 743-854.

This clone was detected once. Its antigen is unidentified. Germline V CDR1 and CDR2: KGHSH, LQKENI. V lost 2 bases to trimming and J lost 7 bases, with 8 bases between them. This CDR3 spans 12 amino acids. Using immunoSEQ multiplex PCR, the repertoire was profiled, and TCRdb retains in-frame clones only, with some absent. The sample lists about 82,000 clones, 85% to 90% occurring once. The receptor's source is an adult in good health. The rearrangement joins TRBV18 to TRBJ1-1; TRBD1 might be the D (6 bases). Specimen: peripheral blood, collected on day 0 of AZD1222 vaccination. The CDR3 sequence: CASSPGQIEAFF. The CDR3 DNA is TGTGCCAGCTCACCAGGACAGATTGAAGCTTTCTTT.